One sample yielded the 24 T cell receptor beta chains listed below, sequenced in a study of blood T cell repertoires in COVID-19. Only in-frame clones appear in the TCRdb table, and some are missing; sequencing was by immunoSEQ multiplex PCR. The data show about 190,000 clones, more than 70% seen once. The specimen sequenced was peripheral blood. The receptors stem from a human donor in a cohort sampled during active COVID-19.

V gene TRBV7-2 combines with J gene TRBJ2-7, with 9 bases lining up with TRBD1. Germline CDR1 SGHTA, CDR2 FQGNSA. V lost 0 bases, J lost 3 bases, and 9 bases stayed unmatched. The CDR3 extends over 17 amino acids. The CDR3 nucleotides are TGTGCCAGCAGCTTAGCTGTTTCGGGACAGGGACTCTACGAGCAGTACTTC. Its protein product is CASSLAVSGQGLYEQYF. Based on the CDR3 plus reference TRBV7-2 and TRBJ2-7, the full variable domain is GAGVSQSPSNKVTEKGKDVELRCDPISGHTALYWYRQSLGQGLEFLIYFQGNSAPDKSGLPSDRFSAERTGGSVSTLTIQRTQQEDSAVYLCASSLAVSGQGLYEQYFGPGTRLTVT.

The chain employs TRBV20-1 and TRBJ2-1, with D maybe TRBD2 (6 bases). Trimming stripped 3 bases from V and 7 bases from J, with 19 bases between. CDR3 length: 15 residues. Germline values: CDR1 DFQATT, CDR2 SNEGSKA (reference sequence). This CDR3 is CSASIAARPSNEQFF. The CDR3 coding sequence is TGCAGTGCTAGTATAGCGGCCCGGCCGTCGAATGAGCAGTTCTTC.

The chain recombines TRBV6-2 or TRBV6-3 with TRBJ1-1, with a tentative D call TRBD1 (6 bases). The CDR3 runs 14 residues. V shed 4 bases and J shed 1 base, with 10 bases lying between them. Germline V lookup: CDR1 MNHEY, CDR2 SVGEGT. The CDR3 DNA reads as TGTGCCAGCAGTTCCCCGGGACAGAACACTGAAGCTTTCTTT. It is translated as CASSSPGQNTEAFF.

The CDR3 region has the DNA TGTGCCAGCAGCCCCCAGGTAGGAAGGCTGTTTTTT. This codes for CASSPQVGRLFF. The J gene is TRBJ2-2, the V gene TRBV5-6; D remains ambiguous. V lost 4 bases to trimming and J lost 13 bases, with 14 bases between them. Per the germline V gene, CDR1 is SGHDT and CDR2 is YYEEEE. This CDR3 spans 12 amino acids. The full variable domain, completed using reference TRBV5-6 and TRBJ2-2, is DAGVTQSPTHLIKTRGQQVTLRCSPKSGHDTVSWYQQALGQGPQFIFQYYEEEERQRGNFPDRFSGHQFPNYSSELNVNALLLGDSALYLCASSPQVGRLFFGEGSRLTVL.

V gene TRBV11-2 combines with J gene TRBJ2-7, with D tentatively TRBD1 (5 bases). This CDR3 has 15 residues. V lost 1 base to trimming and J lost 3 bases, with 13 bases between them. Germline V gene data show CDR1 as SGHAT and CDR2 as FQNNGV. The CDR3 is CASSLVGAGHYEQYF. The CDR3 DNA reads as TGTGCCAGCAGCTTAGTAGGGGCAGGGCACTACGAGCAGTACTTC.

The V gene is TRBV5-1, the J gene TRBJ1-5; 8 nucleotides match TRBD1. Germline values: CDR1 SGHRS, CDR2 YFSETQ. V dropped 0 bases and J dropped 6; count of bases not matched to a gene: 5. The CDR3 is 15 amino acids. The CDR3 DNA reads TGCGCCAGCAGCTTGGCCGGGACAGGCGGTCAGCCCCAGCATTTT. Its protein product is CASSLAGTGGQPQHF. Together with reference TRBV5-1 and TRBJ1-5, the CDR3 gives the full variable domain: KAGVTQTPRYLIKTRGQQVTLSCSPISGHRSVSWYQQTPGQGLQFLFEYFSETQRNKGNFPGRFSGRQFSNSRSEMNVSTLELGDSALYLCASSLAGTGGQPQHFGDGTRLSIL.

The chain links TRBV2 to TRBJ2-7; D unresolved. Trimming took 6 bases from V and 4 from J, leaving 10 bases between them. The CDR3 runs 12 residues. Germline-derived CDR1 and CDR2 are SNHLY and FYNNEI. CDR3 nucleotide sequence: TGTGCCAGCAGCCTAACTATTTACGAGCAGTACTTC. Amino acid sequence: CASSLTIYEQYF.

This chain uses TRBV28 with TRBJ1-1, with 8 nucleotides matching TRBD1. V lost 3 bases, J lost 0 bases, and 3 bases stayed unmatched. Germline V gene lookup returns CDR1 MDHEN and CDR2 SYDVKM. This CDR3 has 15 amino acids. CDR3 region: CASSFGDRLNTEAFF. The DNA for the CDR3 is TGTGCCAGCAGTTTTGGGGACAGGTTGAACACTGAAGCTTTCTTT.

This clone was seen just once. The chain recombines TRBV9 with TRBJ2-1, with a tentative D call TRBD2 (6 bases). Germline assignment: CDR1 SGDLS and CDR2 YYNGEE. CDR3 length equals 13 residues. Trimming pared 3 bases from V and 7 bases from J, leaving 11 bases between. The CDR3 nucleotides read TGTGCCAGCAGCGCACCTGCGGGGAATGAGCAGTTCTTC. Protein product: CASSAPAGNEQFF.

This chain joins TRBV11-2 and TRBJ2-5, with 8 bases matching TRBD2. This CDR3 has 15 residues. Per the germline V gene, CDR1 is SGHAT and CDR2 is FQNNGV. J lost 5 bases, V lost 0 bases, and 5 bases had no gene match. The CDR3 protein is CASSLDGLAGETQYF. CDR3 bases: TGTGCCAGCAGCTTAGACGGACTAGCAGGGGAGACCCAGTACTTC.

This chain uses TRBV24-1 with TRBJ2-2; 12 bases align to TRBD1. The germline CDR1 and CDR2 sequences are KGHDR and SFDVKD. This CDR3 is built from 16 residues. J lost 4 bases, V lost 2 bases, and 1 base had no gene match. The CDR3 DNA follows: TGTGCCACCAGTGATTCGGGACAGGGGGCCACCGGGGAGCTGTTTTTT. Translated, it gives CATSDSGQGATGELFF.

The rearrangement uses TRBV6-6 and TRBJ2-3, with D uncertain. CDR1 and CDR2 (germline): MNHNY, SVGAGI (reference sequence). The CDR3 length is 13 residues. The ends were cut back, 9 bases at V and 1 base at J, with 11 bases in the middle. DNA of the CDR3: TGTGCCAGTTGCGGAGAAGGCACAGATACGCAGTATTTT. It encodes CASCGEGTDTQYF.

The V and J genes are TRBV28 and TRBJ2-6; 9 nucleotides align to TRBD1. The CDR3 sequence is 18 residues long. Germline V gene sequence: CDR1 MDHEN, CDR2 SYDVKM. V trimming: 2 bases; J trimming: 3 bases; junction bases outside the gene matches: 8. The CDR3 sequence is CASSLPGTGTGGANVLTF. Written as DNA, the CDR3 is TGTGCCAGCAGTTTACCCGGGACAGGGACGGGTGGGGCCAACGTCCTGACTTTC.

This clone turned up a few times. The chain uses TRBV7-9 and TRBJ1-5; TRBD1 is a possible D gene (6 bases). The CDR3 consists of 13 residues. Trimming left V 4 bases short and J 3 bases short, with 7 bases between. Germline V gene sequence: CDR1 SEHNR, CDR2 FQNEAQ (reference sequence). This CDR3 is CASSWDTNQPQHF. CDR3 DNA sequence: TGTGCCAGCAGCTGGGACACCAATCAGCCCCAGCATTTT.

The J gene is TRBJ2-7, the V gene TRBV2, with TRBD2 matching 8 bases. The CDR3 has 16 amino acids. Germline V gene lookup returns CDR1 SNHLY and CDR2 FYNNEI. V lost 4 bases to trimming and J lost 2 bases; unmatched junction nucleotides: 10. CDR3 nucleotides: TGTGCCAGCAGTGTTATAAGCGGGAGTTCTACCTACGAGCAGTACTTC. Residues: CASSVISGSSTYEQYF.

This clone has just one count. The chain employs TRBV27 and TRBJ2-7; 7 bases map to TRBD2. Germline CDR1 MNHEY, CDR2 SMNVEV (reference sequence). Trimming at V came to 3 bases and at J to 6 bases, leaving 5 bases not matched to a gene. The CDR3 extends over 13 amino acids. The CDR3 DNA follows: TGTGCCAGCAGTTTTAGACTAGCAGGCGAGCAGTACTTC. Encoded protein: CASSFRLAGEQYF.

The chain carries TRBV4-3 and TRBJ1-2; D not resolved. The CDR3 is made up of 14 amino acids. V lost 1 base to trimming and J lost 3 bases, with 9 bases between them. The germline gives CDR1 LGHNA, CDR2 YSLEER. The CDR3 region has the DNA TGCGCCAGCAGCCAAGTCGGCAGCGACTATGGCTACACCTTC. Amino acids: CASSQVGSDYGYTF.

V usage is TRBV3-1 (or the pseudogene TRBV3-2) and J usage is TRBJ1-6; weak D call: TRBD1 (6 bases). Germline lookup yields CDR1 LGHDT and CDR2 YNNKEL (reference sequence). The CDR3 consists of 13 residues. The germline V and J ends were trimmed by 4 bases and 7 bases, with 8 bases remaining between them. CDR3 DNA sequence: TGTGCCAGCAGCCTAGACAGGAATTCACCCCTCCACTTT. Its translation is CASSLDRNSPLHF.

The chain is built from TRBV29-1 and TRBJ2-3, with 9 positions matching TRBD2. The CDR3 is made up of 14 amino acids. Germline V lookup: CDR1 SQVTM, CDR2 ANQGSEA. The trim removed 1 base at V and 10 bases at J, leaving 9 bases unmatched. CDR3 bases: TGCAGCGTTGAAGTAGCGGGGGTTTTAAAGTCGCAGTATTTT. As protein: CSVEVAGVLKSQYF.

The chain carries TRBV27 and TRBJ1-5, with D unclear. The CDR3 totals 17 residues. Trimming took off 2 bases at V and 0 bases at J, with 14 bases between the two ends. Germline CDR1 and CDR2: MNHEY and SMNVEV (reference sequence). The DNA for the CDR3 is TGTGCCAGCAGTTTAGGTTATGAGGAGTCTAGCAATCAGCCCCAGCATTTT. Its protein product is CASSLGYEESSNQPQHF.

V usage is TRBV4-3 and J usage is TRBJ2-7, with D possibly TRBD2 on 7 matching bases. There are 15 residues in the CDR3. Trimming left V 0 bases short and J 3 bases short, with 12 bases between. Looked up from germline, CDR1 is LGHNA and CDR2 is YSLEER. The CDR3 coding sequence is TGCGCCAGCAGCCAAGATAGGGGGGAGGGCTACGAGCAGTACTTC. Amino acid sequence: CASSQDRGEGYEQYF.

The rearrangement uses TRBV27 and TRBJ2-7; D gene unclear. V was cut by 4 bases and J by 2 bases, with 6 bases left in between. CDR1 MNHEY and CDR2 SMNVEV come from the germline V gene (reference sequence). This CDR3 spans 12 amino acids. The CDR3 loop reads CASSSPAYEQYF. CDR3 nucleotide sequence: TGTGCCAGCAGTTCCCCCGCCTACGAGCAGTACTTC.

V gene TRBV6-2 or TRBV6-3 combines with J gene TRBJ2-7; maybe TRBD2 (5 bases). The CDR3 extends over 15 amino acids. CDR1 and CDR2 from the germline V gene are MNHEY and SVGEGT. Trimming stripped 2 bases from V and 1 base from J, with 12 bases between. The CDR3 sequence is CASSYEGSGSYEQYF. For the CDR3, the DNA is TGTGCCAGCAGTTACGAGGGATCAGGATCCTACGAGCAGTACTTC.

This clone was picked up a small number of times. The chain uses TRBV7-2 and TRBJ2-7; 12 bases fit TRBD1. The CDR3 has 16 residues. Per germline, CDR1 SGHTA and CDR2 FQGNSA. The junction had 9 bases not matched to a gene; V was cut back by 5 bases and J by 4 bases. DNA for the CDR3: TGTGCCAGCAGCATTCCCCGGGACAGGGGGCTTTACGAGCAGTACTTC. This gives the protein CASSIPRDRGLYEQYF.